The 18 T cell receptor beta chains in this list originate from one sample, sequenced in a study of CD8 T cells in Susac syndrome. Random hexamers were used to reverse transcribe roughly 0.45 to 1 ug of RNA. TCRdb fed the immunoSEQ multiplex PCR reads into MiXCR, producing one record per CDR3 protein. The table records around 140,000 distinct CDR3 sequences, around 80% of them present only once. Sequences were obtained from CD8+ T cells from PBMCs. These receptors were obtained from a human donor with multiple sclerosis.

The V and J genes are TRBV12-3 or TRBV12-4 and TRBJ1-2; D is uncertain. The CDR3 has 13 residues. Trimming cost V 7 bases and J 2 bases, with 11 bases left between them. CDR3 coding DNA: TGTGCCAGCACCCTAGGACGGAACTATGGCTACACCTTC. As protein: CASTLGRNYGYTF.

The rearrangement uses TRBV12-5 and TRBJ2-7; 8 bases fit TRBD2. The CDR3 contains 14 residues. CDR1 and CDR2 (germline): LGHNT, FRNRAP. V was pared by 7 bases and J by 5 bases, with 10 bases of the junction left unmatched. The DNA of the CDR3 is TGTGCTAGTGCCGAAGCCGGGGGGGCCCACGAGCAGTACTTC. Protein: CASAEAGGAHEQYF. Combining the CDR3 with reference TRBV12-5 and TRBJ2-7 gives the whole variable domain DARVTQTPRHKVTEMGQEVTMRCQPILGHNTVFWYRQTMMQGLELLAYFRNRAPLDDSGMPKDRFSAEMPDATLATLKIQPSEPRDSAVYFCASAEAGGAHEQYFGPGTRLTVT.

This clonotype was seen just once. V usage is TRBV13 and J usage is TRBJ2-1; D possibly corresponds to TRBD1 (6 bases). The CDR3 loop spans 15 amino acids. The germline V gene has CDR1 PRHDT and CDR2 FYEKMQ (reference sequence). V lost 11 bases and J lost 2, with 19 bases in between. The CDR3 DNA follows: TGTGCCTTCGGTCAGGGCAGGGGACCCTACAATGAGCAGTTCTTC. Its protein product is CAFGQGRGPYNEQFF.

The CDR3 reads CSARVRDLLWGIYSNQPQHF. CDR3 bases: TGCAGTGCTAGAGTAAGAGACCTCTTATGGGGTATTTATAGCAATCAGCCCCAGCATTTT. The chain links TRBV20-1 to TRBJ1-5; D remains unclear. The germline V gene has CDR1 DFQATT and CDR2 SNEGSKA (reference sequence). Between the trimmed V and J ends, which lost 1 base and 0 bases, there was a span of 25 bases. The CDR3 sequence is 20 residues long.

The rearrangement joins TRBV20-1 to TRBJ1-4; D may be TRBD1 (5 bases). CDR3 length equals 15 residues. V gave up 5 bases and J gave up 6 bases, with 19 bases separating them. Germline V gene lookup returns CDR1 DFQATT and CDR2 SNEGSKA (reference sequence). CDR3 coding DNA: TGCAGTGCTCGTCATCCCCGGGGGAGGGATGAAAAACTGTTTTTT. It yields the protein CSARHPRGRDEKLFF.

This chain connects TRBV4-3 to TRBJ2-1; D might be TRBD2 (6 bases). Deletions cut 0 bases from V and 4 bases from J, with 13 bases between. Germline CDR1 and CDR2: LGHNA and YSLEER. The CDR3 has 16 amino acids. Here the CDR3 DNA reads TGCGCCAGCAGCCAAGATGCTCCTAGCGAATACAATGAGCAGTTCTTC. This codes for CASSQDAPSEYNEQFF.

This clonotype has only one observation. This chain connects TRBV29-1 to TRBJ2-1, with D hard to call. V was cut by 2 bases and J by 10 bases, with 15 bases left in between. The V gene's germline CDR1 is SQVTM and CDR2 ANQGSEA. The CDR3 consists of 13 residues. This CDR3 is CSVEKGELLEQFF. In DNA form, the CDR3 reads TGCAGCGTTGAAAAAGGAGAGTTATTGGAGCAGTTCTTC.

The J gene is TRBJ1-2, the V gene TRBV12-3 or TRBV12-4; D is uncertain. V was pared by 6 bases and J by 3 bases, with 20 bases between. The CDR3 has 16 residues. The chain's CDR3 is CASSNAPLFQHYGYTF. The CDR3 DNA follows: TGTGCCAGCAGCAACGCCCCCCTATTCCAGCACTATGGCTACACCTTC.

This clonotype was counted a single time. The chain employs TRBV5-1 and TRBJ2-7; 9 bases are a match to TRBD1. J lost 2 bases, V lost 1 base, and 13 bases had no gene match. Per germline, CDR1 SGHRS and CDR2 YFSETQ. The CDR3 spans 18 residues. The CDR3 coding sequence is TGCGCCAGCAGCTTGAAGGAACACCGGGACAGGGCGACCTACGAGCAGTACTTC. Amino acids: CASSLKEHRDRATYEQYF.

This clonotype was seen only a few times. The chain has TRBV4-3 and TRBJ1-1; D perhaps matches TRBD1 (6 bases). Germline loops: CDR1 LGHNA, CDR2 YSLEER. CDR3 length: 13 residues. V shed 1 base and J shed 6 bases, with 9 bases lying between them. In nucleotides, the CDR3 is TGCGCCAGCAGCCAAGGACAGGCCCCTGAAGCTTTCTTT. This gives the protein CASSQGQAPEAFF.

This chain uses TRBV19 with TRBJ2-3; TRBD1 or TRBD2 may be the D gene (5 bases each). The V gene's germline CDR1 is LNHDA and CDR2 SQIVND (reference sequence). CDR3 length: 14 amino acids. Trimming cost V 11 bases and J 2 bases, with 17 bases left between them. The CDR3 DNA follows: TGTGCCGCAAACGCCGGGACCACCACAGATACGCAGTATTTT. It codes for CAANAGTTTDTQYF.

V usage is TRBV4-2 and J usage is TRBJ2-1; 7 nucleotides align to TRBD1. From germline, CDR1 is LGHNA and CDR2 YNFKEQ. Trimming cost V 4 bases and J 7 bases; bases outside gene matches: 16. The CDR3 spans 17 residues. The CDR3 loop is CASSLYSLDRLANEQFF. CDR3 coding DNA: TGTGCCAGCAGCCTATATTCCCTGGACAGGTTGGCGAATGAGCAGTTCTTC.

The CDR3 region is CSASRTRTAVANEKLFF. In nucleotides, the CDR3 is TGCAGTGCTTCCCGGACTCGAACCGCGGTTGCTAATGAAAAACTGTTTTTT. This sequence joins TRBV20-1 and TRBJ1-4; D uncertain. This CDR3 has 17 amino acids. V shed 5 bases and J shed 3 bases, with 22 bases lying between them. Germline V gene lookup returns CDR1 DFQATT and CDR2 SNEGSKA (reference sequence).

This sequence joins TRBV7-9 and TRBJ2-7; perhaps D is TRBD1 or TRBD2 (5 bases each). There are 12 residues in the CDR3. Germline assignment: CDR1 SEHNR and CDR2 FQNEAQ (reference sequence). V lost 4 bases and J lost 7, with 11 bases in between. The CDR3 coding sequence is TGTGCCAGCAGCTATGGGACGCGAGAGCAGTACGTC. Translated: CASSYGTREQYV.

Of note for this clonotype: At one end the junction does not follow the germline gene, possibly because of a read error. The rearrangement links TRBV19 to TRBJ1-5; 11 bases align to TRBD1. The germline V gene encodes CDR1 LNHDA and CDR2 SQIVND (reference sequence). The CDR3 contains 16 residues. The CDR3 sequence: CVSSIGDRGINQPQHF. For the CDR3, the DNA is TGTGTCAGTAGTATCGGGGACAGGGGGATCAATCAGCCCCAGCATTTT.

The chain is built from TRBV4-1 and TRBJ1-6; D remains unclear. This CDR3 is 17 amino acids long. CDR1 is MGHRA, CDR2 YSYEKL, per germline. The V end was cut by 1 base, the J end by 10 bases, with 20 bases between. The CDR3 reads CASSQGPSRGRNSPLHF. CDR3 nucleotides: TGCGCCAGCAGCCAAGGCCCGTCGCGCGGTAGAAACTCACCCCTCCACTTT.

DNA for the CDR3: TGTGCCAGCAGGGTCGTCGTGGAGGGAGGAAACACCATATATTTT. Translation gives CASRVVVEGGNTIYF. The chain employs TRBV6-1 and TRBJ1-3; D gene uncertain. CDR1 MNHNS and CDR2 SASEGT come from the germline V gene. Trimming removed 6 bases from V and 4 bases from J, with 16 bases in between. The CDR3 is 15 residues long.

V usage is TRBV2 and J usage is TRBJ1-2; D perhaps matches TRBD1 (5 bases). V lost 3 bases to trimming and J lost 6 bases, with 23 bases between them. CDR3 size: 17 residues. The germline V gene encodes CDR1 SNHLY and CDR2 FYNNEI. CDR3 bases: TGTGCCAGCAGTGATCCGGGGGAGGGCCTACCAGCCGATGGCTACACCTTC. This encodes CASSDPGEGLPADGYTF.